This T cell receptor beta chain is from a study of identical twins. The study, taken as a whole, reports: Modeled out-of-frame TCR alpha sharing in monozygotic twins fell below observed levels.

V dropped 5 bases and J dropped 16; count of bases not matched to a gene: 15. The CDR3 contains 14 residues. Each CDR3 protein is one row after TCRdb ran MiXCR on the 5' RACE reads. There are 450,000 or so distinct CDR3 sequences in the sample; approximately 25% occur only once, and about 2.7% lies in the top ten. This clonotype has only a few counts. What it binds is not known. These sequences were also reported in another study, on T cells expressing NK-cell markers. This second study notes: NKG2C+ dominant clonotype frequencies in 5 or 6 donors were roughly 1.0-7.5% of CD8+ T cells. HCMV specificity was not established for the expanded NKG2C+ T cell clones.

This receptor was obtained from a woman younger than 35 in good health. The sequenced sample was CD4+ T cells sorted from blood. J is TRBJ2-1 and V is TRBV12-3 or TRBV12-4; 9 bases are shared with TRBD2. The CDR3 sequence: CASSGGGGSTGGFF. In nucleotides, the CDR3 is TGTGCCAGCAGTGGCGGGGGGGGATCAACGGGAGGATTCTTC.